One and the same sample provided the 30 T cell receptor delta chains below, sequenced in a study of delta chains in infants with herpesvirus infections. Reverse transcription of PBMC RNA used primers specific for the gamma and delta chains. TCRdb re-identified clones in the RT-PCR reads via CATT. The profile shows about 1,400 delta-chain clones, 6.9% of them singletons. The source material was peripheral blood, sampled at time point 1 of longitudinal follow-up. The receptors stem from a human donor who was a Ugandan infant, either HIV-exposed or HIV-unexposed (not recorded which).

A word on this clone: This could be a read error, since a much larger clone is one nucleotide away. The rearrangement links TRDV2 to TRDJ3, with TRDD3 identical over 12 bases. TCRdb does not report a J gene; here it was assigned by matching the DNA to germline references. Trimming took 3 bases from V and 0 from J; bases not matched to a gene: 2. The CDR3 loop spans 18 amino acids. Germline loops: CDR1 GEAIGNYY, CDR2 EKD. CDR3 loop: CACDSGGYDSWDTRQMFF. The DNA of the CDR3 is TGTGCCTGTGACTCTGGGGGATACGACTCCTGGGACACCCGACAGATGTTTTTC.

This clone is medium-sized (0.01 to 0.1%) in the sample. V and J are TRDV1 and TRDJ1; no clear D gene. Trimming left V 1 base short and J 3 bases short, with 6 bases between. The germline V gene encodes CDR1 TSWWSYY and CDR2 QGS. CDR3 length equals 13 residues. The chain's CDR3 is CALGEPTSDKLIF. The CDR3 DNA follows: TGTGCTCTTGGGGAACCGACTTCCGATAAACTCATCTTT.

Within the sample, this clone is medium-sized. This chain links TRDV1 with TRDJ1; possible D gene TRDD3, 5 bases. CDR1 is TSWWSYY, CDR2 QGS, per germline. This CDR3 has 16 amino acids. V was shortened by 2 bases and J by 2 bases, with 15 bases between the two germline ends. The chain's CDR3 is CALGETNGDITDKLIF. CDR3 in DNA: TGTGCTCTTGGGGAAACAAACGGGGACATAACCGATAAACTCATCTTT.

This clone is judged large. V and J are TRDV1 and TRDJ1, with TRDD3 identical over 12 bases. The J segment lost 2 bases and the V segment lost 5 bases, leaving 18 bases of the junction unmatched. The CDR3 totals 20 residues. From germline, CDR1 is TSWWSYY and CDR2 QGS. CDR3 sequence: CALGSPGYWGIHSRTDKLIF. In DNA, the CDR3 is TGTGCTCTTGGGTCCCCTGGATACTGGGGGATACATAGTAGAACCGATAAACTCATCTTT.

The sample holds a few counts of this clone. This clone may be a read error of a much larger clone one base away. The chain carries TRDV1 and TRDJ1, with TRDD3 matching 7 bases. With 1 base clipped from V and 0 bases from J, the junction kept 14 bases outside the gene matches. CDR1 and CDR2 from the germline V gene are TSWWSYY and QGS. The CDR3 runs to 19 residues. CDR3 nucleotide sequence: TGTGCTCTTGGGGAACGTGCCACTACTGGGGATGGGTACACCGATAAACTCATCTTT. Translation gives CALGERATTGDGYTDKLIF.

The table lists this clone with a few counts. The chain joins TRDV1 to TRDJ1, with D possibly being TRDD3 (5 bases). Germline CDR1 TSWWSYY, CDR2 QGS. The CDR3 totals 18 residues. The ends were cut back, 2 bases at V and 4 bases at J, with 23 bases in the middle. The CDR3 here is CALGERGTVLGLGDKLIF. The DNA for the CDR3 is TGTGCTCTTGGGGAAAGAGGAACGGTTCTGGGCTTAGGCGATAAACTCATCTTT.

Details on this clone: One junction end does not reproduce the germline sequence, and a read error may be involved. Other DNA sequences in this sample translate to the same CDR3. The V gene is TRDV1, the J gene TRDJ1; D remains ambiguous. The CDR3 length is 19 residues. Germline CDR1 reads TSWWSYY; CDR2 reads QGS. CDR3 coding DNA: TGTGCTCTTGGGGAACTAGTCGGGGCAACCGGGCTTTACACCGATAAACTTATCTTT. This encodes CALGELVGATGLYTDKLIF.

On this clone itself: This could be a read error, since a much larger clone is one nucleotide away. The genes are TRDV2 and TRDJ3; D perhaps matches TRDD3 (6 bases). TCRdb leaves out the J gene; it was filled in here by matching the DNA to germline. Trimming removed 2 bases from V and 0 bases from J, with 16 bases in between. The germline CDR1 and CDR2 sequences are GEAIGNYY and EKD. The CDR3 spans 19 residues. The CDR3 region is CACDRVLGAVSWDTRQMFF. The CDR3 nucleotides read TGTGCCTGTGACAGGGTATTGGGGGCCGTCTCCTGGGACACCCGACAGATGTTTTTC.

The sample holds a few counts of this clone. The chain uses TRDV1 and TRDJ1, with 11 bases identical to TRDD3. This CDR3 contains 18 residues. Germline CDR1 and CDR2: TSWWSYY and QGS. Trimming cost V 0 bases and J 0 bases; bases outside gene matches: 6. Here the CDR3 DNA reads TGTGCTCTTGGGGAACTGCCTGGGGGATACCGAAACACCGATAAACTCATCTTT. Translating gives CALGELPGGYRNTDKLIF.

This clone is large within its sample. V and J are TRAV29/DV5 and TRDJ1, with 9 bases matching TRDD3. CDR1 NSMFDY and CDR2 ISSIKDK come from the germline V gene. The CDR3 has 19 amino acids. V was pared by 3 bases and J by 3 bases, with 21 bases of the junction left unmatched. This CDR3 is CAAMPLGEGIRVISDKLIF. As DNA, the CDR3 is TGTGCAGCAATGCCCCTCGGGGAGGGGATACGCGTGATTTCCGATAAACTCATCTTT.

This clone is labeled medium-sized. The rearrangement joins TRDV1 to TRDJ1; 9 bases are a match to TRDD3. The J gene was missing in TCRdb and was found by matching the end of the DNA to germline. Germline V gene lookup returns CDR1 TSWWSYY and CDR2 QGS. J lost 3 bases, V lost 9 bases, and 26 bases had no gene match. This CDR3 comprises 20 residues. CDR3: CALPIPLGIRGGSLADKLIF. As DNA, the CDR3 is TGTGCTCTCCCTATTCCTTTGGGGATACGGGGGGGCTCGTTGGCCGATAAACTCATCTTT.

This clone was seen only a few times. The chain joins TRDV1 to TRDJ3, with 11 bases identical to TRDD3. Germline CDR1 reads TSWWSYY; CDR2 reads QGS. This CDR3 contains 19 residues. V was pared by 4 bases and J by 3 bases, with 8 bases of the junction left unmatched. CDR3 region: CALGVFSLGDNWDTRQMFF. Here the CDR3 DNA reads TGTGCTCTTGGGGTTTTTTCACTGGGGGATAACTGGGACACCCGACAGATGTTTTTC.

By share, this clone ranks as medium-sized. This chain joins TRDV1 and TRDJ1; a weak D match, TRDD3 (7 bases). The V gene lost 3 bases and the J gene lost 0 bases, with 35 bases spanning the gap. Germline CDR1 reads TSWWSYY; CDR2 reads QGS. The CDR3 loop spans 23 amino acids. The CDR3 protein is CALGDLPNFLTGYFTGYTDKLIF. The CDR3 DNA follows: TGTGCTCTTGGGGACCTTCCCAACTTCCTCACGGGATACTTTACCGGTTACACCGATAAACTCATCTTT.

CDR3 DNA sequence: TGTGCCTGTGACACTGCGGCTCCTGTCTCCTGGGACACCCGACAGATGTTTTTC. It translates to CACDTAAPVSWDTRQMFF. This sequence joins TRDV2 and TRDJ3, with no clear D. V dropped 1 base and J dropped 0 bases, with 12 bases sitting between them. This CDR3 is built from 18 residues. Per germline, CDR1 GEAIGNYY and CDR2 EKD.

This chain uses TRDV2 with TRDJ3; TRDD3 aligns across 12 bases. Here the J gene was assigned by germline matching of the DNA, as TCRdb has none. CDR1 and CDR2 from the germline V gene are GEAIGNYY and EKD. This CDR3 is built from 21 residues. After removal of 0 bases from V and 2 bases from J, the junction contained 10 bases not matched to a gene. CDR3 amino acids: CACDTASTGGYKAWDTRQMFF. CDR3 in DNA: TGTGCCTGTGACACCGCCTCTACTGGGGGATACAAGGCCTGGGACACCCGACAGATGTTTTTC.

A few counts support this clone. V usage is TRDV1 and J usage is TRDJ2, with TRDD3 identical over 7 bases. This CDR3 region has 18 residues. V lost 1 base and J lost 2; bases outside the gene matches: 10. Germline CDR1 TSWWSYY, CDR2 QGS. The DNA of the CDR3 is TGTGCTCTTGGGGAACGGCTGGGGGGCTTACCATTGACAGCACAACTCTTCTTT. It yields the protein CALGERLGGLPLTAQLFF.

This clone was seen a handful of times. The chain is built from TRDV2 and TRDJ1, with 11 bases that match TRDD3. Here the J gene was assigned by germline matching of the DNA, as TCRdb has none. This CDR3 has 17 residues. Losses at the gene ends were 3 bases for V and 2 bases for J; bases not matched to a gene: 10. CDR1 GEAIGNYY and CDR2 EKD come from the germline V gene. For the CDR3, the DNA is TGTGCCTGTGACCCACTGGGGGATATGGGAGCGACCGATAAACTCATCTTT. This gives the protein CACDPLGDMGATDKLIF.

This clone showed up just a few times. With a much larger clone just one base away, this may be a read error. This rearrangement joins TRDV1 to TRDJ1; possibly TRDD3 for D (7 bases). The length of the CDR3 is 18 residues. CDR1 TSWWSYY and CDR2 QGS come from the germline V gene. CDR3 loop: CALGNPTTGDRNTDRLIF. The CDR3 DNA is TGTGCTCTTGGGAATCCTACAACTGGGGATCGGAACACCGATAGACTCATCTTT.

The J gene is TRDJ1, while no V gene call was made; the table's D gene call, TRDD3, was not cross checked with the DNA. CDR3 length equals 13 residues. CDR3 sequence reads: CALGHRYGDKLIF. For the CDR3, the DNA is TGTGCTCTTGGGCATAGATACGGCGATAAACTCATCTTT.

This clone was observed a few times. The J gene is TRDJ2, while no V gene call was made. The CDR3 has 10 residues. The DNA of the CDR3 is TGTAGTGCTTTGACAGCACAACTCTTCTTT. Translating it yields CSALTAQLFF.

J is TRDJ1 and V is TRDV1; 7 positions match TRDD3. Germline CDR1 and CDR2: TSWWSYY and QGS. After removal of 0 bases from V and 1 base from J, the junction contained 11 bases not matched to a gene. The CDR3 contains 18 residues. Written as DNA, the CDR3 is TGTGCTCTTGGGGAACTAAAGGAGGGATACTCCCCCACCGATAAACTCATCTTT. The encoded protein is CALGELKEGYSPTDKLIF.

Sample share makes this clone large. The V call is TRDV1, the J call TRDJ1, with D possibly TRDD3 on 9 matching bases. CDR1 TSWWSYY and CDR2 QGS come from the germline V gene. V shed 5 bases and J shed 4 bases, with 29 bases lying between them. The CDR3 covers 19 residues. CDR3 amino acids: CALGKLPTTGDTALDKLIF. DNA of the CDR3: TGTGCTCTTGGGAAGCTTCCTACAACTGGGGATACGGCACTCGATAAACTCATCTTT.

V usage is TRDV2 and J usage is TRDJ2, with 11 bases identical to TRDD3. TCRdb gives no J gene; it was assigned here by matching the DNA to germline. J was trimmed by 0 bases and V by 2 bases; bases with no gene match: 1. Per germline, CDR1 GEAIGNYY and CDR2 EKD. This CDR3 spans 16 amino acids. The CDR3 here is CACDILGDTLTAQLFF. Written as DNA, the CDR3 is TGTGCCTGTGACATACTGGGGGATACTTTGACAGCACAACTCTTCTTT.

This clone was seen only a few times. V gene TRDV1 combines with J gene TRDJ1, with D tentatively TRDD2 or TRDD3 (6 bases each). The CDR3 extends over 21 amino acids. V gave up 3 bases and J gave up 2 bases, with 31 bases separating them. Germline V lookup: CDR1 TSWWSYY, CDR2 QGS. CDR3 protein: CALGEKFFLPWGLERTDKLIF. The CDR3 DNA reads TGTGCTCTTGGGGAGAAATTCTTCCTCCCCTGGGGCCTAGAGAGGACCGATAAACTCATCTTT.

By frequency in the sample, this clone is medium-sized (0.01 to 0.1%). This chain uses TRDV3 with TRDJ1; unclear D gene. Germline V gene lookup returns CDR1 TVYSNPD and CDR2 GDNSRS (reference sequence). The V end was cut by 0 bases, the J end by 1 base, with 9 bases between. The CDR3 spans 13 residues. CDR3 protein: CAFSHVCTDKLIF. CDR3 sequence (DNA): TGTGCCTTTAGCCACGTCTGCACCGATAAACTCATCTTT.

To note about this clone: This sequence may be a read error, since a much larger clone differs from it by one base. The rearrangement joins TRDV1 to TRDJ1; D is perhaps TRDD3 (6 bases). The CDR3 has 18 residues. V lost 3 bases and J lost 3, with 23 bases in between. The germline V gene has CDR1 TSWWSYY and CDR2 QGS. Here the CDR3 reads CALGDPPEWGPYADKLIF. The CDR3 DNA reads TGTGCTCTTGGGGACCCCCCTGAGTGGGGGCCCTACGCCGATAAACTCATCTTT.

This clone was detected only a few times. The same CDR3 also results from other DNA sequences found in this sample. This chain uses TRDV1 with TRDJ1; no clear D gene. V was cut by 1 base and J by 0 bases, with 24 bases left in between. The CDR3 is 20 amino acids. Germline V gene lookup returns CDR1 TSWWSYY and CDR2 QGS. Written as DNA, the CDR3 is TGTGCTCTTGGGGAACGGGAGAGCGGGGTCCCAAAGGGGTACACCGATAAACTCATCTTT. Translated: CALGERESGVPKGYTDKLIF.

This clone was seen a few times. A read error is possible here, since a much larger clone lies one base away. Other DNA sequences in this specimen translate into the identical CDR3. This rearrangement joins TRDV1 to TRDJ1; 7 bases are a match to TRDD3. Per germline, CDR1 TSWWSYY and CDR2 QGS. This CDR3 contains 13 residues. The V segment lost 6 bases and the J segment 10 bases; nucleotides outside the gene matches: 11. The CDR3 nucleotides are TGTGCTCTTGGACTCCCCGGGGGATGGGGACTCATCTTT. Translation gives CALGLPGGWGLIF.

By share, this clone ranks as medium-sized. The DNA for the CDR3 is TGTGCCGCGTCTCTTTTGATACTGGGGGAACGGGCCGATAAACTCATCTTT. It specifies CAASLLILGERADKLIF. The chain joins TRDV3 to TRDJ1, with 9 positions matching TRDD3. Trimming at V came to 5 bases and at J to 3 bases, leaving 19 bases not matched to a gene. The CDR3 contains 17 residues. Germline V CDR1 and CDR2: TVYSNPD, GDNSRS (reference sequence).

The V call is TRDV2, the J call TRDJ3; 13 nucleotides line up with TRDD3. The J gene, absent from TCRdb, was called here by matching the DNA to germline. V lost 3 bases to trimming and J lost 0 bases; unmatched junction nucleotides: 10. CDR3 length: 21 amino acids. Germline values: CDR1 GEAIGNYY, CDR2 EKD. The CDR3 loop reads CACDGFTGGYGSSWDTRQMFF. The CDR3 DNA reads TGTGCCTGTGACGGCTTTACTGGGGGATACGGTAGCTCCTGGGACACCCGACAGATGTTTTTC.